This TCR beta chain is from a study of vaccination effects on CD4 cells after COVID-19 (dated by TCRdb to between 2021 and 2023). Describing the broader study: Post-vaccine samples across the study were collected a median of 72 days after the second dose, with a range of 14 to 241. The study compared SARS-CoV-2 spike-specific CD4+ TCR repertoires before and after mRNA vaccination in COVID-19 convalescent patients and infection-naive vaccine recipients. Altogether, approximately 10 COVID-19 convalescent patients and a few SARS-CoV-2-naive healthy vaccine recipients made up the full study. Cultures from other donors in the study were sequenced with the Oncomine TCR Beta short-read assay on an Illumina iSeq 100.

In the ViraFEST assay, PBMC were stimulated with viral peptide pools, and TCR sequencing was then used to find antigen-specific CD4+ T cell clonotypes based on their expansion. After roughly 11 days of culture, CD4+ T cells were isolated with the EasySep CD4+ T cell isolation kit. Each participant received two doses of an mRNA SARS-CoV-2 vaccine, either BNT162b2 or mRNA-1273. The absence of prior SARS-CoV-2 infection in healthy vaccine recipients was confirmed by negative nucleocapsid antibodies before and after vaccination. About 2.1 million PBMC per well were cultured in IMDM with about 5.1% human AB serum, roughly 11 IU/ml IL-2 and gentamicin, plus 10 ug/ml peptides. On days 3 and 7, half of the culture medium was replaced with fresh IL-2-containing medium. Each peptide stimulation condition was cultured in triplicate wells unless otherwise noted. PBMC were separated from whole blood using Ficoll-Paque Plus gradient centrifugation and were then either cryopreserved at -140C or used fresh. The overlapping peptide pools covered the spike proteins of SARS-CoV-2 as well as those of the common cold coronaviruses HCoV-NL63, HCoV-OC43 and HCoV-229E. Genomic DNA was extracted from cultured CD4+ T cells with the QIAamp micro DNA kit.

This clone was observed a single time. Its antigen target is currently unknown. One base away there is no much larger clone; base qualities are not given. Library construction relied on the immunoSEQ multiplex PCR assay. DNA from the cultured and isolated CD4+ T cells underwent TCR beta CDR3 sequencing. The authors processed their data as follows. The analysis removed non-productive TCR sequences, trimmed reads to the CDR3 region, and retained only CDR3s that were 7 or more amino acids long. Antigen-specific clonotypes were identified with the MANAFEST web app by comparing expansion in peptide wells against reference cultures. To be called positive, a clone needed expansion at FDR<0.05 compared with the reference and with all other wells, an odds ratio greater than 5, and a frequency greater than 0.1% in two replicate wells. Cross-reactive clonotypes were defined as significantly expanded in SARS-CoV-2 spike wells and in at least one common cold coronavirus spike condition. Using the stringdist R package, CDR3 similarity was measured by Levenshtein distance, and unrooted trees were constructed with ape in R 3.6.1. Here the immuneACCESS table is served through TCRdb, limited to in-frame sequences with V and J called. Missing clones are a known gap in these copies; in checked studies unresolved V genes cover under half, and the rest lacks a known reason. Clonal size and the V and J genes are those of that table, whereas D and trimming came from the DNA. The sample profile shows about 69,000 clones; around 74% of them were found once. The leading ten clones occupy under 2% of the sample.

General study outcomes and caveats: Limitations of the study were the small number of convalescent patients and the absence of early post-infection timepoints. Marked clonal contraction was observed in both infection-induced and vaccine-induced clones at late post-vaccination timepoints, consistent with waning T cell responses. Among healthy vaccine recipients, nearly all vaccine-induced clones were SARS-CoV-2 mono-reactive, and only 1 of 255 was cross-reactive with common cold coronaviruses.

The sequenced sample was CD4+ T cells from PBMCs cultured with HCoV-229E spike peptides, obtained after COVID-19 vaccination. In light of the paper, this sample's cell subset or site label describes: HCoV-229E spike overlapping peptide pool stimulation. The sequence was collected from a human donor who received a COVID-19 vaccine.

Here the CDR3 is given as CASSRGSSYNEQFF. The DNA sequence is TGTGCCAGCTCGCGGGGGAGCTCCTACAATGAGCAGTTCTTC. The chain couples TRBV11-2 to TRBJ2-1; TRBD2 lines up with 7 middle nucleotides. The junction shows trimming of 8 bases on V and 0 bases on J, and the gene matches do not reach 4 bases of it. Its CDR3 holds 14 amino acids, cysteine through phenylalanine. Only the CDR3 DNA stays, 42 bases, in frame from base 1. The germline V gene encodes CDR1 SGHAT and CDR2 FQNNGV.